Listed below are T cell receptor beta chains from one sample, sequenced in a study of T cell responses to AZD1222 COVID-19 vaccine. Clones were read by immunoSEQ multiplex PCR, and TCRdb kept only the in-frame ones, dropping some. The sample lists about 130,000 clones, about 88% occurring once. The material was peripheral blood, obtained on day 0 of AZD1222 vaccination. Every receptor here comes from an adult in good health. Each CDR3 is given with its conserved first and last residue. The D gene is left open where the match is weak. Size is omitted from some rows. Given values are once, few, many or a class for expanded clones.

J gene,D gene,V gene,clone size,CDR3 protein,CDR3 DNA
TRBJ2-5,.,TRBV7-2,.,CASSFYRAEETQYF,TGTGCCAGCAGCTTCTACCGGGCTGAAGAGACCCAGTACTTC
TRBJ1-5,.,TRBV6-5,.,CASSYESRLPQHF,TGTGCCAGCAGTTACGAATCGAGACTACCCCAGCATTTT
TRBJ1-3,.,TRBV5-1,.,CASSPEGGSGNTIYF,TGCGCCAGCAGCCCCGAAGGGGGCTCTGGAAACACCATATATTTT
TRBJ1-2,.,TRBV24-1,.,CATSDRDYGYTF,TGTGCCACCAGTGACCGAGACTATGGCTACACCTTC
TRBJ2-5,.,TRBV14,.,CASSQGPSQYF,TGTGCCAGCAGCCAGGGCCCTTCCCAGTACTTC
TRBJ2-5,.,TRBV19,.,CASSIFRGSDQYF,TGTGCCAGTAGTATTTTCCGGGGTTCGGACCAGTACTTC
TRBJ2-1,.,TRBV25-1,.,CASSADSLYNEQFF,TGTGCCAGCAGTGCGGACAGCCTTTACAATGAGCAGTTCTTC
TRBJ2-2,.,TRBV19,.,CASSIARGTGELFF,TGTGCCAGTAGTATCGCCAGGGGCACCGGGGAGCTGTTTTTT
TRBJ1-2,.,TRBV7-8,.,CASSSNMIGRNYGYTF,TGTGCCAGCAGCTCTAATATGATCGGAAGGAACTATGGCTACACCTTC
TRBJ1-5,.,TRBV27,.,CASIDQERNQPQHF,TGTGCCAGCATCGATCAGGAACGCAATCAGCCCCAGCATTTT
TRBJ2-2,TRBD2,TRBV11-3,.,CASSTIRGSGGRTGELFF,TGTGCCAGCAGCACCATTCGGGGCTCGGGGGGGCGCACCGGGGAGCTGTTTTTT
TRBJ2-3,.,TRBV5-8,.,CASSWAGQRGSDTQYF,TGTGCCAGCAGCTGGGCGGGACAGAGGGGGTCAGATACGCAGTATTTT
TRBJ2-2,TRBD2,TRBV3-1/TRBV3-2,.,CASSQGLAGAANTGELFF,TGTGCCAGCAGCCAGGGGCTAGCGGGAGCCGCGAACACCGGGGAGCTGTTTTTT
TRBJ2-3,.,TRBV6-5,.,CASSPPGPTDTQYF,TGTGCCAGCAGCCCACCGGGACCCACAGATACGCAGTATTTT
TRBJ2-5,.,TRBV7-2,.,CASSLRVQETQYF,TGTGCCAGCAGCTTAAGAGTCCAAGAGACCCAGTACTTC
TRBJ2-7,.,TRBV10-3,.,CAISGEPSYEQYF,TGTGCCATCAGTGGTGAGCCCTCCTACGAGCAGTACTTC
TRBJ2-1,.,TRBV14,.,CASSQVLLTGEQFF,TGTGCCAGCAGCCAAGTTTTACTGACTGGAGAGCAGTTCTTC
TRBJ1-3,.,TRBV2,few,CARRRPSSGNTIYF,TGTGCCAGGAGACGGCCAAGCTCTGGAAACACCATATATTTT
TRBJ1-2,TRBD1,TRBV29-1,.,CSVEGQGDLAGYTF,TGCAGCGTTGAGGGACAGGGGGATTTAGCTGGCTACACCTTC
TRBJ1-1,.,TRBV29-1,.,CSVDRATEAFF,TGCAGCGTTGATAGGGCCACTGAAGCTTTCTTT
TRBJ1-4,.,TRBV29-1,.,CSVAYTGIGEKLFF,TGCAGCGTCGCCTACACGGGGATCGGTGAAAAACTGTTTTTT
TRBJ1-5,TRBD1,TRBV25-1,few,CASSDVQGVDQPQHF,TGTGCCAGCAGTGACGTACAGGGGGTTGATCAGCCCCAGCATTTT
TRBJ2-1,TRBD2,TRBV9,few,CASSVASRLAGPNEQFF,TGTGCCAGCAGCGTAGCCTCCAGACTAGCGGGGCCCAATGAGCAGTTCTTC
TRBJ2-7,.,TRBV5-1,.,CASSPDRRISEQYF,TGCGCCAGCAGCCCGGACAGAAGGATCTCCGAGCAGTACTTC
TRBJ1-2,TRBD1,TRBV6-5,.,CASRQTGTGPGYTF,TGTGCCAGCAGGCAAACCGGGACAGGGCCTGGCTACACCTTC
TRBJ2-5,TRBD2,TRBV27,once,CASSFTAGVETQYF,TGTGCCAGCAGTTTTACAGCGGGAGTTGAGACCCAGTACTTC
TRBJ1-4,.,TRBV6-5,.,CASSYRVRGEKLFF,TGTGCCAGCAGTTACAGGGTCCGAGGTGAAAAACTGTTTTTT
TRBJ1-2,.,TRBV7-8,.,CASSQTYGGLADGYTF,TGTGCCAGCAGCCAAACATATGGAGGGTTAGCGGATGGCTACACCTTC
TRBJ2-3,.,TRBV27,once,CASSLRRGSTDTQYF,TGTGCCAGCAGTTTACGACGGGGTAGCACAGATACGCAGTATTTT
TRBJ2-1,TRBD2,TRBV5-1,.,CASSLGSLAGGREQFF,TGCGCCAGCAGCTTGGGATCCCTAGCGGGGGGGCGAGAGCAGTTCTTC
TRBJ2-2,TRBD2,TRBV18,.,CASSTRTSGNTGELFF,TGTGCCAGCTCAACGCGGACTAGCGGAAACACCGGGGAGCTGTTTTTT
TRBJ1-4,TRBD1,TRBV5-1,.,CASRRGQGSRSTNEKLFF,TGCGCCAGCAGGCGGGGACAGGGGAGTAGGTCAACTAATGAAAAACTGTTTTTT
TRBJ1-2,.,TRBV7-3,.,CASSFSQGHGYTF,TGTGCCAGCAGCTTTTCACAGGGCCATGGCTACACCTTC